This section outlines one TCR beta chain sequence together with its context. What it binds is unknown. This sample was included in a study of early stage breast cancer tumors. Study in general: Seven or eight ER+/PR+/HER2- tumors were invasive ductal; four were invasive lobular. Study results and limitations: Blood repertoires resembled normal breast more than tumor. Compared with adjacent normal breast tissue, tumors showed roughly 2.5-fold greater T cell density and higher clonality.

Profiling relied on immunoSEQ multiplex PCR, and the TCRdb table lists in-frame clones only, not all of them. The top ten hold roughly 4.7% of the sample, which has fewer than 80,000 clones, less than 90% seen once. This clonotype originated in a person aged 40 to 50 with breast cancer. The sample consisted of blood.

This CDR3 reads CASSPGRLNEKLFF. CDR3 nucleotides: TGTGCCAGTAGTCCGGGCAGGCTTAATGAAAAACTGTTTTTT. The chain is built from TRBV19 and TRBJ1-4; D unresolved. Trimming removed 5 bases from V and 4 bases from J, with 11 bases in between. Germline values: CDR1 LNHDA, CDR2 SQIVND (reference sequence). CDR3 length: 14 amino acids. The full variable domain, rest sourced from reference TRBV19 and TRBJ1-4, is DGGITQSPKYLFRKEGQNVTLSCEQNLNHDAMYWYRQDPGQGLRLIYYSQIVNDFQKGDIAEGYSVSREKKESFPLTVTSAQKNPTAFYLCASSPGRLNEKLFFGSGTQLSVL.